A single sample is the source of the 21 T cell receptor beta chains below, sequenced in a study of T cell responses to AZD1222 COVID-19 vaccine. The assay was immunoSEQ multiplex PCR, and TCRdb's table has in-frame clones only and misses some. The sample comprises over 140,000 clones, roughly 89% of which are singletons, and more than 5% rests with the top ten. The sample consisted of peripheral blood, taken on day 0 of AZD1222 vaccination. These receptors came from an adult in good health.

The J gene is TRBJ2-7, the V gene TRBV5-4; 7 nucleotides align to TRBD2. This CDR3 comprises 14 residues. Germline values: CDR1 SGHNT, CDR2 YYREEE (reference sequence). V was clipped by 0 bases and J by 2 bases; unmatched bases: 2. The CDR3 sequence: CASSLGAGTYEQYF. CDR3 sequence (DNA): TGTGCCAGCAGCTTGGGAGCGGGGACCTACGAGCAGTACTTC.

The gene calls are TRBV19 and TRBJ2-7; tentative D call: TRBD2 (6 bases). Germline loops: CDR1 LNHDA, CDR2 SQIVND (reference sequence). The CDR3 runs 15 residues. Deletions cut 8 bases from V and 2 bases from J, with 19 bases between. CDR3 bases: TGTGCCAGTGGGTTAGGCGGGGCCAAAACCTACGAGCAGTACTTC. It encodes CASGLGGAKTYEQYF.

The rearrangement uses TRBV5-1 and TRBJ1-1; possibly TRBD1 for D (5 bases). CDR1 is SGHRS and CDR2 is YFSETQ in the germline V gene. The CDR3 runs 15 residues. Trimming cost V 2 bases and J 1 base, with 12 bases left between them. The CDR3 region is CASSLRFGGNTEAFF. CDR3 DNA: TGCGCCAGCAGCTTACGTTTTGGGGGGAACACTGAAGCTTTCTTT.

V is TRBV6-5 and J is TRBJ2-1; D is unclear. The V end was cut by 6 bases, the J end by 7 bases, with 10 bases between. The CDR3 runs 12 residues. CDR1 and CDR2 (germline): MNHEY, SVGAGI. The CDR3 here is CASRAIWNEQFF. The CDR3 DNA sequence: TGTGCCAGCAGGGCAATATGGAATGAGCAGTTCTTC.

The chain uses TRBV3-1 (or the pseudogene TRBV3-2) and TRBJ2-5; D is uncertain. The CDR3 consists of 13 residues. V was cut by 4 bases and J by 5 bases, with 11 bases left in between. Germline lookup yields CDR1 LGHDT and CDR2 YNNKEL (reference sequence). The CDR3 protein is CASSPLVRETQYF. The CDR3 nucleotides read TGTGCCAGCAGCCCATTAGTAAGGGAGACCCAGTACTTC.

The J gene is TRBJ1-2, the V gene TRBV28; D not certain. Germline CDR1 and CDR2: MDHEN and SYDVKM. The CDR3 spans 11 residues. V dropped 11 bases and J dropped 7 bases, with 14 bases sitting between them. The CDR3 spells CASGTEFGYTF. CDR3 sequence (DNA): TGTGCCTCCGGAACGGAGTTTGGCTACACCTTC.

V and J are TRBV3-1 (or the pseudogene TRBV3-2) and TRBJ2-5; 7 bases match TRBD1. Germline lookup yields CDR1 LGHDT and CDR2 YNNKEL (reference sequence). The length of the CDR3 is 14 residues. The V and J ends lost 1 base and 8 bases, in that order; junction bases with no gene match: 7. CDR3 sequence: CASSQGTQGSTQYF. Here the CDR3 DNA reads TGTGCCAGCAGCCAAGGGACACAGGGGTCTACCCAGTACTTC.

The chain combines TRBV15 with TRBJ2-7; D gene ambiguous. The germline V gene has CDR1 LNHNV and CDR2 YYDKDF (reference sequence). V lost 0 bases and J lost 7, with 7 bases in between. CDR3 length equals 12 residues. CDR3 DNA: TGTGCCACCAGCAGAGATTTGCCGGAGCAGTACTTC. It translates to CATSRDLPEQYF.

The CDR3 loop is CASSSGTGPSWGPQHF. CDR3 coding DNA: TGTGCCAGCAGCTCAGGGACAGGGCCCTCGTGGGGGCCCCAGCATTTT. The chain links TRBV5-8 to TRBJ1-5; 9 positions match TRBD1. Germline values: CDR1 SGHTS, CDR2 YDEGEE. The ends lost 3 bases at V and 9 bases at J; junction bases unmatched: 13. The CDR3 runs to 16 residues. The whole variable domain, remainder taken from reference TRBV5-8 and TRBJ1-5, is EAGVTQSPTHLIKTRGQQATLRCSPISGHTSVYWYQQALGLGLQFLLWYDEGEERNRGNFPPRFSGRQFPNYSSELNVNALELEDSALYLCASSSGTGPSWGPQHFGDGTRLSIL.

This clone was observed once. This sequence joins TRBV7-8 and TRBJ1-1; unclear D gene. CDR1 and CDR2 (germline): SGHVS, FQNEAQ. The CDR3 extends over 14 amino acids. V lost 3 bases, J lost 1 base, and 9 bases lay in between. CDR3 amino acids: CASSLADGNTEAFF. The CDR3 bases are TGTGCCAGCAGCTTGGCGGACGGGAACACTGAAGCTTTCTTT.

This chain links TRBV14 with TRBJ1-5; D is ambiguous. Per germline, CDR1 SGHDN and CDR2 FVKESK. Between the trimmed V and J ends, which lost 1 base and 5 bases, there was a span of 3 bases. The CDR3 is 12 amino acids. DNA of the CDR3: TGTGCCAGCAGCCAAGGTGATCAGCCCCAGCATTTT. Translation: CASSQGDQPQHF.

In the case of this clone: Other DNA sequences in the sample encode the same CDR3. The J gene is TRBJ1-1, the V gene TRBV28; D may be TRBD1 (5 bases). CDR1 MDHEN and CDR2 SYDVKM come from the germline V gene. This CDR3 region has 13 residues. V was trimmed by 2 bases and J by 6 bases, leaving 10 bases between them. CDR3 sequence: CASSLGGRAEAFF. For the CDR3, the DNA is TGTGCCAGCAGTTTAGGGGGAAGGGCTGAAGCTTTCTTT.

CDR3 sequence: CASGTSADTQYF. For the CDR3, the DNA is TGTGCCAGCGGGACGAGCGCAGATACGCAGTATTTT. The V gene is TRBV2, the J gene TRBJ2-3; D may match TRBD1 or TRBD2 (5 bases each). This CDR3 is built from 12 residues. Trimming removed 8 bases at V and 4 bases at J, with 10 bases between. CDR1 SNHLY and CDR2 FYNNEI come from the germline V gene.

J is TRBJ2-3 and V is TRBV28; 15 positions match TRBD2. CDR3 length: 19 amino acids. Trimming cost V 3 bases and J 2 bases; bases outside gene matches: 9. Per the germline V gene, CDR1 is MDHEN and CDR2 is SYDVKM. In DNA, the CDR3 is TGTGCCAGCAGTTTGCGTCGGGGACTAGCGGGGGGACTCACAGATACGCAGTATTTT. This encodes CASSLRRGLAGGLTDTQYF.

The J gene is TRBJ1-6, the V gene TRBV6-5; unclear D gene. The ends were cut back, 4 bases at V and 9 bases at J, with 13 bases in the middle. The CDR3 is made up of 14 amino acids. CDR1 is MNHEY, CDR2 SVGAGI, per germline. The chain's CDR3 is CASSSDNILSPLHF. The CDR3 nucleotides are TGTGCCAGCAGTTCGGATAACATCCTTTCACCCCTCCACTTT.

The chain joins TRBV18 to TRBJ1-3, with a possible D match to TRBD1 (5 bases). The germline CDR1 and CDR2 sequences are KGHSH and LQKENI. The CDR3 is made up of 16 amino acids. The V end lost 3 bases, the J end lost 4 bases, and 16 bases lay between the germline ends. CDR3 region: CASSPSRGPAGNTIYF. CDR3 nucleotide sequence: TGTGCCAGCTCACCTAGTAGGGGCCCGGCAGGAAACACCATATATTTT. Together with reference TRBV18 and TRBJ1-3, the CDR3 gives the full variable domain: NAGVMQNPRHLVRRRGQEARLRCSPMKGHSHVYWYRQLPEEGLKFMVYLQKENIIDESGMPKERFSAEFPKEGPSILRIQQVVRGDSAAYFCASSPSRGPAGNTIYFGEGSWLTVV.

The chain employs TRBV2 and TRBJ1-3, with unresolved D. Trimming pared 2 bases from V and 2 bases from J, leaving 4 bases between. Per the germline V gene, CDR1 is SNHLY and CDR2 is FYNNEI. The CDR3 totals 13 residues. CDR3: CASSEYPGNTIYF. In DNA form, the CDR3 reads TGTGCCAGCAGTGAATATCCTGGAAACACCATATATTTT.

The CDR3 sequence is CASSSQPSGGPYNEQFF. The CDR3 DNA is TGCGCCAGCAGCAGTCAACCTAGCGGGGGTCCCTACAATGAGCAGTTCTTC. The V gene is TRBV4-1, the J gene TRBJ2-1, with 10 bases identical to TRBD2. The trim removed 5 bases at V and 2 bases at J, leaving 9 bases unmatched. Germline assignment: CDR1 MGHRA and CDR2 YSYEKL. The CDR3 loop spans 17 amino acids.

This rearrangement joins TRBV19 to TRBJ1-3; D is undetermined. Trimming removed 2 bases from V and 0 bases from J, with 14 bases in between. The CDR3 loop spans 17 amino acids. Germline CDR1 is LNHDA and CDR2 is SQIVND (reference sequence). The CDR3 is CASSILNTRNSGNTIYF. CDR3 DNA sequence: TGTGCCAGTAGTATACTCAACACGCGAAACTCTGGAAACACCATATATTTT.

The V gene is TRBV5-6, the J gene TRBJ1-1; 8 nucleotides line up with TRBD1. This CDR3 is built from 16 residues. Per germline, CDR1 SGHDT and CDR2 YYEEEE. Trimming removed 1 base from V and 5 bases from J; junction bases left unmatched: 10. CDR3 residues: CASSLFGDRGGTEAFF. CDR3 in DNA: TGTGCCAGCAGCTTGTTTGGCGACAGGGGAGGAACTGAAGCTTTCTTT.

The rearrangement links TRBV4-1 to TRBJ1-4, with D hard to call. CDR1 is MGHRA, CDR2 YSYEKL, per germline. Deletions cut 0 bases from V and 4 bases from J, with 9 bases between. This CDR3 region has 15 residues. CDR3 residues: CASSQENVINEKLFF. CDR3 in DNA: TGCGCCAGCAGCCAAGAGAACGTGATTAATGAAAAACTGTTTTTT.